Below are 15 T cell receptor beta chains sequenced from a single sample in a study of cytomegalovirus exposure and HLA in healthy donors. 13 Jbeta primers and 60 Vbeta primers were used for the PCR. TCRdb's table, derived via immunoSEQ multiplex PCR, lists solely in-frame clones and lacks some. The repertoire holds 140,000 to 150,000 clones, with roughly 80% as singletons. Sequencing was performed on PBMCs. These TCRs come from a woman aged 40 to 55 in good health and CMV-seronegative.

The chain employs TRBV6-5 and TRBJ2-2; D is perhaps TRBD1 (5 bases). Per the germline V gene, CDR1 is MNHEY and CDR2 is SVGAGI. Deletions cut 6 bases from V and 9 bases from J, with 17 bases between. This CDR3 is built from 14 residues. The DNA of the CDR3 is TGTGCCAGCAGGACGACCTTTCTGGGGCGGGAGCTGTTTTTT. Its protein product is CASRTTFLGRELFF.

V and J are TRBV2 and TRBJ1-1; 7 bases match TRBD1. Germline V gene data show CDR1 as SNHLY and CDR2 as FYNNEI. CDR3 length: 13 residues. V lost 6 bases to trimming and J lost 5 bases; unmatched junction nucleotides: 6. CDR3 amino acids: CASRTTGVTEAFF. CDR3 sequence (DNA): TGTGCCAGCAGAACCACAGGGGTGACTGAAGCTTTCTTT.

This clone was counted between two and nine times. The chain has TRBV19 and TRBJ1-5; D is ambiguous. V shed 6 bases and J shed 4 bases, with 7 bases lying between them. The CDR3 extends over 12 amino acids. Germline V gene data show CDR1 as LNHDA and CDR2 as SQIVND (reference sequence). CDR3 protein: CASRQMNQPQHF. The CDR3 region has the DNA TGTGCCAGTAGACAGATGAATCAGCCCCAGCATTTT.

This clone was detected a few times. The rearrangement links TRBV6-5 to TRBJ1-1; the D is unclear. The CDR3 covers 13 residues. The ends were cut back, 8 bases at V and 0 bases at J, with 10 bases in the middle. CDR1 is MNHEY, CDR2 SVGAGI, per germline. CDR3 bases: TGTGCCAGCGGAGGAACCTTGAACACTGAAGCTTTCTTT. It encodes CASGGTLNTEAFF.

The rearrangement links TRBV10-3 to TRBJ1-2; TRBD1 matches 9 bases. There are 16 residues in the CDR3. Germline-derived CDR1 and CDR2 are ENHRY and SYGVKD. V was clipped by 3 bases and J by 8 bases; unmatched bases: 13. CDR3 loop: CAISDFGQGSIRGYTF. In DNA, the CDR3 is TGTGCCATCAGTGACTTCGGACAGGGGAGCATTAGGGGCTACACCTTC.

This clone has just a few counts. The V call is TRBV10-3, the J call TRBJ1-6, with 10 bases that match TRBD1. Germline V gene data show CDR1 as ENHRY and CDR2 as SYGVKD. This CDR3 has 13 amino acids. The V segment lost 8 bases and the J segment 6 bases; nucleotides outside the gene matches: 1. CDR3 coding DNA: TGTGCCATCGGACAGGGGGTTAATTCACCCCTCCACTTT. Translated: CAIGQGVNSPLHF.

The chain carries TRBV7-8 and TRBJ1-3; D is undetermined. The V and J ends lost 0 bases and 0 bases respectively, with 12 bases between them. The germline gives CDR1 SGHVS, CDR2 FQNEAQ. The CDR3 has 17 amino acids. The CDR3 loop is CASSLAEAANSGNTIYF. In DNA, the CDR3 is TGTGCCAGCAGCTTAGCGGAGGCAGCCAACTCTGGAAACACCATATATTTT.

The J gene is TRBJ2-1, the V gene TRBV5-4, with 7 bases lining up with TRBD1. Losses at the gene ends were 7 bases for V and 3 bases for J; bases not matched to a gene: 4. In germline, CDR1 is SGHNT, CDR2 YYREEE (reference sequence). The CDR3 has 13 amino acids. The CDR3 DNA is TGTGCCAGCCGTGGACAGGACTACAATGAGCAGTTCTTC. It specifies CASRGQDYNEQFF.

Comments on this clone: Other DNA sequences from this sample encode an identical CDR3 as well. The chain uses TRBV28 and TRBJ1-2; no definite D call. V was clipped by 5 bases and J by 1 base, with 8 bases between them. The CDR3 extends over 13 amino acids. Germline CDR1 and CDR2: MDHEN and SYDVKM. CDR3: CASSPRFNYGYTF. CDR3 DNA: TGTGCCAGCAGTCCTAGGTTTAACTATGGCTACACCTTC.

The rearrangement uses TRBV6-1 and TRBJ2-1; 10 bases fit TRBD2. J was trimmed by 5 bases and V by 6 bases; bases with no gene match: 7. Germline CDR1 MNHNS, CDR2 SASEGT. CDR3 length: 15 residues. The CDR3 spells CASSQLAGFDNEQFF. For the CDR3, the DNA is TGTGCCAGCAGCCAACTAGCGGGATTCGACAATGAGCAGTTCTTC.

On this clone: One junction end does not reproduce the germline sequence, and a read error may be involved. This chain uses TRBV5-4 with TRBJ2-1; TRBD2 agrees at 14 bases. Germline CDR1 and CDR2: SGHNT and YYREEE (reference sequence). This CDR3 has 19 amino acids. CDR3 nucleotides: TGTGCCAGCAGCCCCCCGGGACTAGCGGGAGCTACCTCCCACAATGAGCAGTTCTTC. It is translated as CASSPPGLAGATSHNEQFF. The full variable domain, completed using reference TRBV5-4 and TRBJ2-1, is ETGVTQSPTHLIKTRGQQVTLRCSSQSGHNTVSWYQQALGQGPQFIFQYYREEENGRGNFPPRFSGLQFPNYSSELNVNALELDDSALYLCASSPPGLAGATSHNEQFFGPGTRLTVL.

The V and J genes are TRBV19 and TRBJ1-2; 7 bases map to TRBD1. The CDR3 loop spans 15 amino acids. Trimming took 4 bases from V and 4 from J; bases not matched to a gene: 9. Germline CDR1 reads LNHDA; CDR2 reads SQIVND (reference sequence). The CDR3 region has the DNA TGTGCCAGTAGTACGGAGGGGGCGCGGGGCTATGGCTACACCTTC. Translation: CASSTEGARGYGYTF.

The rearrangement links TRBV6-5 to TRBJ1-4, with 7 positions matching TRBD1. The CDR3 covers 15 residues. Per the germline V gene, CDR1 is MNHEY and CDR2 is SVGAGI. J gave up 8 bases and V 0 bases, and 6 bases lay outside the gene matches. CDR3 DNA sequence: TGTGCCAGCAGTTACTCAATAGACAGGGACGAAAAACTGTTTTTT. Residues: CASSYSIDRDEKLFF.

The chain couples TRBV2 to TRBJ1-5; the D is unclear. Germline CDR1 is SNHLY and CDR2 is FYNNEI. The CDR3 is 16 residues long. V was trimmed by 2 bases and J by 1 base, leaving 12 bases between them. CDR3 in amino acids: CASSESSPLSNQPQHF. The CDR3 DNA reads as TGTGCCAGCAGTGAATCCTCTCCCCTAAGCAATCAGCCCCAGCATTTT.

V and J are TRBV2 and TRBJ2-5; D is possibly TRBD2 (6 bases). The CDR3 covers 14 residues. The V gene's germline CDR1 is SNHLY and CDR2 FYNNEI. V shed 1 base and J shed 5 bases, with 11 bases lying between them. CDR3 protein: CASSEGGGGETQYF. In DNA, the CDR3 is TGTGCCAGCAGTGAAGGGGGTGGAGGGGAGACCCAGTACTTC.